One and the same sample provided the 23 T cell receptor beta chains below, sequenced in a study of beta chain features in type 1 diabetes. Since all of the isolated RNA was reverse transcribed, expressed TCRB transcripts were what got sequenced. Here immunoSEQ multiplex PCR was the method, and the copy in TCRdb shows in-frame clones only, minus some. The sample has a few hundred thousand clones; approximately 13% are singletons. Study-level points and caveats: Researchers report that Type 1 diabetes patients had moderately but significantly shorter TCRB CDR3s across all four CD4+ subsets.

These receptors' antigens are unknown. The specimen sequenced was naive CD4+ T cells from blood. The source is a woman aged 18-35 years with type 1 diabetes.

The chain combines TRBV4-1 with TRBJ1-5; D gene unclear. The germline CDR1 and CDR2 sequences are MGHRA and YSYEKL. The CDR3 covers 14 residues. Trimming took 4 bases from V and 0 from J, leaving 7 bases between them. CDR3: CASSRSDSNQPQHF. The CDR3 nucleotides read TGCGCCAGCAGCCGGTCAGATAGCAATCAGCCCCAGCATTTT.

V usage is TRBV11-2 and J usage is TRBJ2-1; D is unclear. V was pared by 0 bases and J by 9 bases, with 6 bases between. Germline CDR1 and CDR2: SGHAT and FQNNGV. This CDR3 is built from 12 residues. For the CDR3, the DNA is TGTGCCAGCAGCTTAGATAGTAGTGAGCAGTTCTTC. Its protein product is CASSLDSSEQFF.

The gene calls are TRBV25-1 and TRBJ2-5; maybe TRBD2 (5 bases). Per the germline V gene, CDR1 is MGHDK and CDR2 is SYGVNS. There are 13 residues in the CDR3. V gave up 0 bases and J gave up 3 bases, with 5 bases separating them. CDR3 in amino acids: CASSEYGEETQYF. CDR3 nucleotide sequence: TGTGCCAGCAGTGAATACGGGGAAGAGACCCAGTACTTC.

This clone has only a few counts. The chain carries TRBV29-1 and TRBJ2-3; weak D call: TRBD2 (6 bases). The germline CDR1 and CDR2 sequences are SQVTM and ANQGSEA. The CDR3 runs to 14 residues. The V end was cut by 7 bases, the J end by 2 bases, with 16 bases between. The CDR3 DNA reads TGCAGCGGTGGGGACTGGCTCCTCACAGATACGCAGTATTTT. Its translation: CSGGDWLLTDTQYF.

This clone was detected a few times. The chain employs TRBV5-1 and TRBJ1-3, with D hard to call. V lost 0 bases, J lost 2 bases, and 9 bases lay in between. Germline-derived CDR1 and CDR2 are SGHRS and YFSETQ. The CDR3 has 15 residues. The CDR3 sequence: CASSLAIGTGNTIYF. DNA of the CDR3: TGCGCCAGCAGCTTGGCTATCGGGACTGGAAACACCATATATTTT.

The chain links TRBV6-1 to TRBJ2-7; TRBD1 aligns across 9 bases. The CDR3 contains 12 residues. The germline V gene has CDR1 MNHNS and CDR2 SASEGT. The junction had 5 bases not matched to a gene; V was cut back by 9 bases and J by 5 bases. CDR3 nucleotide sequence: TGTGCCAGTCAGGACAGGGGCCACGAGCAGTACGTC. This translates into CASQDRGHEQYV.

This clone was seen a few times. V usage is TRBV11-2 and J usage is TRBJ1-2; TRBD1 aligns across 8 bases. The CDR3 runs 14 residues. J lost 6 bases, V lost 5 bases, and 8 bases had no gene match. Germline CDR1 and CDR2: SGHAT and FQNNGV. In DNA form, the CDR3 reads TGTGCCAGCAGCCTAACGAACAGGGGGAATGGCTACACCTTC. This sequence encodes CASSLTNRGNGYTF.

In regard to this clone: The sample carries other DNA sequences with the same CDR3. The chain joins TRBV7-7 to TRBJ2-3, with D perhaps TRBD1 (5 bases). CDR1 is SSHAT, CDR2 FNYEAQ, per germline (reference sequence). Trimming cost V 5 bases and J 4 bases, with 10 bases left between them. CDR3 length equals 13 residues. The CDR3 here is CASSPQGPDTQYF. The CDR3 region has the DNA TGTGCCAGCAGCCCCCAGGGTCCAGATACGCAGTATTTT.

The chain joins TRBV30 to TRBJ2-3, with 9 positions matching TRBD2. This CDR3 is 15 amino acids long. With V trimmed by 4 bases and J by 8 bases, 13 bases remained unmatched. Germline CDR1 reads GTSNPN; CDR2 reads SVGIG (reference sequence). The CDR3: CAWTGTSPWGGTQYF. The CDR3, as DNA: TGTGCCTGGACCGGGACTAGCCCGTGGGGGGGTACGCAGTATTTT.

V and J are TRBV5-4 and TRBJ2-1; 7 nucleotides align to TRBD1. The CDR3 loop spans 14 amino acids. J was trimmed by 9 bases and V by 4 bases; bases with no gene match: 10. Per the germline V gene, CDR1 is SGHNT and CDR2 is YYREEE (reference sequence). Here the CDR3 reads CASSPSGTASEQFF. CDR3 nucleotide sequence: TGTGCCAGCAGCCCGTCGGGGACAGCGAGTGAGCAGTTCTTC.

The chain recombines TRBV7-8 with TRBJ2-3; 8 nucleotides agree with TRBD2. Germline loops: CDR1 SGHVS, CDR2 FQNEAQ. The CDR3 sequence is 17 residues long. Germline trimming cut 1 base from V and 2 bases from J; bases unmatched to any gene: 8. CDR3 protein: CASSLGTGGGLTDTQYF. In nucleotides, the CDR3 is TGTGCCAGCAGCTTAGGGACGGGAGGGGGTCTCACAGATACGCAGTATTTT.

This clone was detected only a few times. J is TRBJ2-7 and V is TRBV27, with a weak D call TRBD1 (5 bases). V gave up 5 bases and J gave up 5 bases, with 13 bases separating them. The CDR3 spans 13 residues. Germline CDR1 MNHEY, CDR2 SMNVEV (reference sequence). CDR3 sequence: CASSAQGSNEQYV. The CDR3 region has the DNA TGTGCCAGCAGTGCTCAGGGTTCGAACGAGCAGTACGTC.

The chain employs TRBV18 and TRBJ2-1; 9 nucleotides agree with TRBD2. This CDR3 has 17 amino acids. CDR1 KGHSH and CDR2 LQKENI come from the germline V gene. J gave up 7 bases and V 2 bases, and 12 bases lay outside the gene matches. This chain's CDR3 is CASSPTGTLAGKNEQFF. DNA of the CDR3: TGTGCCAGCTCACCAACGGGGACCCTAGCGGGGAAAAATGAGCAGTTCTTC. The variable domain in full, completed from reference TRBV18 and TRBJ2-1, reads NAGVMQNPRHLVRRRGQEARLRCSPMKGHSHVYWYRQLPEEGLKFMVYLQKENIIDESGMPKERFSAEFPKEGPSILRIQQVVRGDSAAYFCASSPTGTLAGKNEQFFGPGTRLTVL.

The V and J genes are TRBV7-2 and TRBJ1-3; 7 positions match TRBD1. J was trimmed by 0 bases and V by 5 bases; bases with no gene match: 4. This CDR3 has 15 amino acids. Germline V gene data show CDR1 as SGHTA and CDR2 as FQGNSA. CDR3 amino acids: CASSPRTGSGNTIYF. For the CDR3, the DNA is TGTGCCAGCAGCCCGAGGACAGGCTCTGGAAACACCATATATTTT.

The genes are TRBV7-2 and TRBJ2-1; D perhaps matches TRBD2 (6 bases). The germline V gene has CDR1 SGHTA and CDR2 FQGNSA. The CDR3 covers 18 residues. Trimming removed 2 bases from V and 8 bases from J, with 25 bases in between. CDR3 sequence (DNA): TGTGCCAGCAGCTTAAAGCACCTGGCTAGTAGCACTAGCCATGAGCAGTTCTTC. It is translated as CASSLKHLASSTSHEQFF. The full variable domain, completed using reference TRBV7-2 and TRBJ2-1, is GAGVSQSPSNKVTEKGKDVELRCDPISGHTALYWYRQSLGQGLEFLIYFQGNSAPDKSGLPSDRFSAERTGGSVSTLTIQRTQQEDSAVYLCASSLKHLASSTSHEQFFGPGTRLTVL.

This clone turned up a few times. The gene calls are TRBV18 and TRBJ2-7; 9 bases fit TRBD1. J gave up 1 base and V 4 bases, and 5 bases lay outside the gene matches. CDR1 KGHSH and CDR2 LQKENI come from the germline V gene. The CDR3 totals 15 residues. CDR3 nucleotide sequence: TGTGCCAGCTCACTAGGGACAGGGCGGTCCTACGAGCAGTACTTC. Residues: CASSLGTGRSYEQYF. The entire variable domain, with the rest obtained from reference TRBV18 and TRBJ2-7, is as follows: NAGVMQNPRHLVRRRGQEARLRCSPMKGHSHVYWYRQLPEEGLKFMVYLQKENIIDESGMPKERFSAEFPKEGPSILRIQQVVRGDSAAYFCASSLGTGRSYEQYFGPGTRLTVT.

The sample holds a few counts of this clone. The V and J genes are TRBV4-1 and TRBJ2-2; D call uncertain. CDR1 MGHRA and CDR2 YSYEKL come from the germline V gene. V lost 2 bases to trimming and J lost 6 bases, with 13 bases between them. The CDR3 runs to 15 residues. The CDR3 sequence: CASSQSAIESGELFF. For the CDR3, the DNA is TGCGCCAGCAGCCAATCCGCGATTGAATCCGGGGAGCTGTTTTTT.

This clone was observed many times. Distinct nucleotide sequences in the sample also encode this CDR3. The CDR3 sequence: CAWSPSTDTQYF. DNA of the CDR3: TGTGCCTGGAGTCCTAGCACAGATACGCAGTATTTT. This chain connects TRBV30 to TRBJ2-3; D gene unclear. The CDR3 loop spans 12 amino acids. Deletions cut 2 bases from V and 0 bases from J, with 3 bases between. Germline lookup yields CDR1 GTSNPN and CDR2 SVGIG (reference sequence).

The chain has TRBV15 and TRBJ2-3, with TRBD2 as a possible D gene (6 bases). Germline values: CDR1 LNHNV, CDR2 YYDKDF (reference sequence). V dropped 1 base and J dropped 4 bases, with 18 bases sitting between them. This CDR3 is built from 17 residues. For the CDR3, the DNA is TGTGCCACCAGCAGAGGCGAGCAGGGAGGTCAATCAGATACGCAGTATTTT. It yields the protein CATSRGEQGGQSDTQYF.

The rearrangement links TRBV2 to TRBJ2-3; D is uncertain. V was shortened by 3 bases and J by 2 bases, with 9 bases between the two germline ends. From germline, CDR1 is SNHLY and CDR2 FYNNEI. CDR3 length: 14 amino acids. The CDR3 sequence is CASSDAIPTDTQYF. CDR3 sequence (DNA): TGTGCCAGCAGTGATGCGATCCCCACAGATACGCAGTATTTT.

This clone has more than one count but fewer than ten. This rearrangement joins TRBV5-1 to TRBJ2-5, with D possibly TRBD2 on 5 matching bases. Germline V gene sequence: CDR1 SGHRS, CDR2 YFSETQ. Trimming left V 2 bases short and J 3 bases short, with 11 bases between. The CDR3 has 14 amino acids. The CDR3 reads CASSFGPGEETQYF. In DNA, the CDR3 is TGCGCCAGCAGCTTCGGACCCGGGGAAGAGACCCAGTACTTC.

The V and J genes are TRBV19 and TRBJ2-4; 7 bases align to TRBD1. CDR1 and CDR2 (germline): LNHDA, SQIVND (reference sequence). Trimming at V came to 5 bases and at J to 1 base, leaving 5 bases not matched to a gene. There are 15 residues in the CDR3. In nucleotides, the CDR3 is TGTGCCAGTAGTCCCACAGGGGAGGCCAAAAACATTCAGTACTTC. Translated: CASSPTGEAKNIQYF.

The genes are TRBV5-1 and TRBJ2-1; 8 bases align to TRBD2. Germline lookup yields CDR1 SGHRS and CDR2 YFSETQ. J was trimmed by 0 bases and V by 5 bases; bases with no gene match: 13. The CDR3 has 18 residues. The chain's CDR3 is CASSPGILAGSSYNEQFF. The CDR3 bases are TGCGCCAGCAGTCCGGGGATCTTAGCGGGGAGCTCCTACAATGAGCAGTTCTTC. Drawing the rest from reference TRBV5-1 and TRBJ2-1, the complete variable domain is KAGVTQTPRYLIKTRGQQVTLSCSPISGHRSVSWYQQTPGQGLQFLFEYFSETQRNKGNFPGRFSGRQFSNSRSEMNVSTLELGDSALYLCASSPGILAGSSYNEQFFGPGTRLTVL.